These 28 T cell receptor beta chains came from one sample sequenced in a study of spatial heterogeneity in lung cancer. No antigen has been assigned to these receptors. Study-wide points: Tracking of tumor mutation counts was seen in expanded intratumoral alpha and beta TCR counts.

Regarding time point: sample taken at primary tumor resection. TCRdb used MiXCR to reprocess the 5' RACE reads, holding one entry per CDR3 protein. The sample contains about 10,000 distinct CDR3 sequences, roughly 12% of which appear only once. Sequenced here: lung tumor tissue, sampled at surgery. Receptor source: a male donor with early-stage non-small cell lung cancer.

This clonotype was counted many times. The chain joins TRBV7-2 to TRBJ2-1; 12 nucleotides agree with TRBD2. Trimming at V came to 3 bases and at J to 4 bases, leaving 1 base not matched to a gene. The CDR3 extends over 15 amino acids. Germline values: CDR1 SGHTA, CDR2 FQGNSA. The CDR3 here is CASSLGTSGYNEQFF. In DNA form, the CDR3 reads TGTGCCAGCAGCTTGGGGACTAGCGGGTACAATGAGCAGTTCTTC.

This clonotype was observed at least ten times. The chain's CDR3 is CASRVAGGETQYF. The CDR3 bases are TGTGCCAGCAGGGTAGCGGGAGGTGAGACCCAGTACTTC. The V call is TRBV6-2 or TRBV6-3, the J call TRBJ2-5, with 10 bases fitting TRBD2. This CDR3 has 13 residues. V lost 6 bases and J lost 5; bases outside the gene matches: 3. Germline values: CDR1 MNHEY, CDR2 SVGEGT.

Within the sample, this clonotype is medium-sized (0.01 to 0.1%). This chain joins TRBV7-9 and TRBJ2-2, with D unclear. CDR3 size: 14 residues. V was pared by 4 bases and J by 2 bases, with 8 bases between. Germline-derived CDR1 and CDR2 are SEHNR and FQNEAQ (reference sequence). CDR3 protein: CASSSNPNTGELFF. The CDR3 DNA is TGTGCCAGCAGCTCAAACCCCAACACCGGGGAGCTGTTTTTT.

Of note for this clonotype: A read error is possible here, since a much larger clone lies one base away. This chain uses TRBV12-3 or TRBV12-4 with TRBJ2-7, with a tentative D call TRBD2 (5 bases). The CDR3 runs 15 residues. The V end lost 2 bases, the J end lost 3 bases, and 14 bases lay between the germline ends. CDR3 loop: CASSLSASWSYEQYF. CDR3 DNA: TGTGCCAGCAGTTTAAGCGCTAGCTGGAGCTACGAGCAGTACTTC.

This clonotype was observed at least ten times. V gene TRBV12-3 or TRBV12-4 combines with J gene TRBJ2-4, with 11 bases identical to TRBD2. Trimming took 6 bases from V and 3 from J; bases not matched to a gene: 4. The CDR3 runs 15 residues. The CDR3 DNA follows: TGTGCCAGCAGCCATAGCGGGAGGGACAAAAACATTCAGTACTTC. This sequence encodes CASSHSGRDKNIQYF.

This clonotype was seen repeatedly, ten times or more. The chain has TRBV7-2 and TRBJ2-1, with TRBD2 identical over 9 bases. V shed 2 bases, J shed 15 bases, and the junction held 29 bases outside the gene matches. CDR3 size: 20 residues. Per germline, CDR1 SGHTA and CDR2 FQGNSA. The CDR3 spells CASSLRALVAGEPDPPPRFF. CDR3 sequence (DNA): TGTGCCAGCAGCTTAAGGGCGTTGGTAGCGGGAGAGCCTGACCCTCCCCCTCGGTTCTTC.

This clonotype was counted ten times or more. The chain has TRBV7-2 and TRBJ2-5; 12 nucleotides match TRBD2. Trimming removed 1 base from V and 4 bases from J; junction bases left unmatched: 7. This CDR3 has 17 residues. The V gene's germline CDR1 is SGHTA and CDR2 FQGNSA. The CDR3 DNA is TGTGCCAGCAGCTTAGTTCTAGCGGGAGGGCCGAGAGAGACCCAGTACTTC. This codes for CASSLVLAGGPRETQYF.

This clonotype qualifies as medium-sized (0.01 to 0.1%). This sequence joins TRBV20-1 and TRBJ2-1, with TRBD2 as a possible D gene (5 bases). This CDR3 contains 15 residues. Germline V gives CDR1 DFQATT, CDR2 SNEGSKA (reference sequence). V lost 0 bases, J lost 5 bases, and 14 bases lay in between. CDR3 in amino acids: CSARDWTSRHNEQFF. DNA of the CDR3: TGCAGTGCTAGAGATTGGACTTCGAGACACAATGAGCAGTTCTTC.

In this sample, this clonotype turned up many times. The V call is TRBV7-9, the J call TRBJ2-7; D ambiguous. The germline V gene has CDR1 SEHNR and CDR2 FQNEAQ (reference sequence). With 1 base removed from V and 1 base from J, the gap between germline ends came to 2 bases. The CDR3 is made up of 12 amino acids. The CDR3 nucleotides are TGTGCCAGCAGCTTAGAATCCTACGAGCAGTACTTC. As protein: CASSLESYEQYF.

In its sample, this clonotype was seen many times. This chain joins TRBV5-1 and TRBJ2-7; weak D call: TRBD2 (5 bases). Germline-derived CDR1 and CDR2 are SGHRS and YFSETQ. V shed 3 bases and J shed 6 bases, with 10 bases lying between them. The CDR3 runs 12 residues. The CDR3 bases are TGCGCCAGCAGCTCCACTAGTGGCGAGCAGTACTTC. Translating gives CASSSTSGEQYF.

This clonotype has ten or more counts. The rearrangement joins TRBV5-1 to TRBJ2-3; TRBD1 might be the D (5 bases). Deletions cut 0 bases from V and 4 bases from J, with 15 bases between. Germline CDR1 reads SGHRS; CDR2 reads YFSETQ. This CDR3 region has 16 residues. CDR3 sequence: CASSLAPGLGADTQYF. The CDR3 DNA follows: TGCGCCAGCAGCTTGGCCCCGGGCTTAGGGGCAGATACGCAGTATTTT.

Many counts were recorded for this clonotype. The CDR3, as DNA: TGCAGTGCAAGTCAGGTTGGGGGCTTCGAGACCCAGTACTTC. The encoded protein is CSASQVGGFETQYF. The chain couples TRBV20-1 to TRBJ2-5; D might be TRBD1 (6 bases). With 6 bases removed from V and 5 bases from J, the gap between germline ends came to 19 bases. In germline, CDR1 is DFQATT, CDR2 SNEGSKA (reference sequence). CDR3 length: 14 residues.

V usage is TRBV5-5 and J usage is TRBJ2-7; a weak D match, TRBD1 (6 bases). This CDR3 has 15 amino acids. Germline CDR1 SGHKS, CDR2 YYEKEE (reference sequence). The ends were cut back, 4 bases at V and 0 bases at J, with 14 bases in the middle. The CDR3 coding sequence is TGTGCCAGCAGCCCCCCGGACAGACCCTCCTACGAGCAGTACTTC. As protein: CASSPPDRPSYEQYF.

This clonotype was counted ten times or more. In DNA form, the CDR3 reads TGTGCCAGCAGTTCCTCTCCGGGGTCTCACAATCAGCCCCAGCATTTT. Amino acid sequence: CASSSSPGSHNQPQHF. The chain uses TRBV6-6 and TRBJ1-5; D gene unclear. Germline V gene lookup returns CDR1 MNHNY and CDR2 SVGAGI (reference sequence). The CDR3 consists of 16 residues. The V and J ends lost 4 bases and 3 bases respectively, with 16 bases between them.

J is TRBJ2-7 and V is TRBV4-2; tentative D call: TRBD2 (6 bases). Germline lookup yields CDR1 LGHNA and CDR2 YNFKEQ. The V end was cut by 0 bases, the J end by 9 bases, with 15 bases between. The CDR3 runs 14 residues. The CDR3 reads CASSQEVRGTVQYF. The CDR3 DNA is TGTGCCAGCAGCCAAGAAGTCCGGGGGACTGTGCAGTACTTC.

This clonotype is labeled medium-sized (0.01 to 0.1%). The chain links TRBV29-1 to TRBJ1-2; D is unresolved. This CDR3 comprises 11 residues. The germline gives CDR1 SQVTM, CDR2 ANQGSEA. Trimming pared 1 base from V and 6 bases from J, leaving 6 bases between. The CDR3 protein is CSVEVGHGYTF. CDR3 DNA: TGCAGCGTTGAAGTAGGCCATGGCTACACCTTC.

V gene TRBV6-5 combines with J gene TRBJ2-1; 11 nucleotides line up with TRBD1. V was pared by 5 bases and J by 6 bases, with 6 bases of the junction left unmatched. CDR1 and CDR2 (germline): MNHEY, SVGAGI. The CDR3 is 15 amino acids. The CDR3 protein is CASSPGTGGINEQFF. CDR3 nucleotides: TGTGCCAGCAGTCCCGGGACAGGGGGAATCAATGAGCAGTTCTTC.

This clonotype was seen many times. The rearrangement links TRBV20-1 to TRBJ2-3, with a tentative D call TRBD2 (6 bases). V was cut by 3 bases and J by 7 bases, with 14 bases left in between. From germline, CDR1 is DFQATT and CDR2 SNEGSKA (reference sequence). There are 13 residues in the CDR3. CDR3 DNA sequence: TGCAGTGCTAGGGGCGGGATAGAAAATACGCAGTATTTT. Translating gives CSARGGIENTQYF.

By proportion, this clonotype is medium-sized (0.01 to 0.1%). Here the CDR3 reads CSVEGTGGVSYGYTF. The CDR3 DNA reads as TGCAGCGTTGAAGGGACAGGGGGCGTATCCTATGGCTACACCTTC. The chain recombines TRBV29-1 with TRBJ1-2; 11 nucleotides line up with TRBD1. In germline, CDR1 is SQVTM, CDR2 ANQGSEA. V shed 1 base, J shed 4 bases, and the junction held 5 bases outside the gene matches. This CDR3 comprises 15 residues.

In its sample, this clonotype was seen many times. The V and J genes are TRBV24-1 and TRBJ1-2; the match to TRBD1 covers 7 bases. This CDR3 is built from 13 residues. Trimming cost V 3 bases and J 6 bases; bases outside gene matches: 3. The V gene's germline CDR1 is KGHDR and CDR2 SFDVKD. CDR3 region: CATSDPDRHGYTF. In DNA, the CDR3 is TGTGCCACCAGTGATCCGGACAGGCATGGCTACACCTTC.

The table lists this clonotype with many counts. The chain is built from TRBV7-3 and TRBJ2-2; D is possibly TRBD1 or TRBD2 (5 bases each). The CDR3 extends over 16 amino acids. Germline V CDR1 and CDR2: SGHTA, FQGTGA. V lost 1 base and J 8 bases, leaving 17 bases between the germline ends. This chain's CDR3 is CASSLRGNPIMGELFF. In DNA form, the CDR3 reads TGTGCCAGCAGCTTAAGGGGGAACCCTATCATGGGGGAGCTGTTTTTT.

This clonotype came up many times. V usage is TRBV27 and J usage is TRBJ1-5, with D perhaps TRBD1 (6 bases). With 0 bases removed from V and 6 bases from J, the gap between germline ends came to 15 bases. Germline values: CDR1 MNHEY, CDR2 SMNVEV (reference sequence). The CDR3 consists of 16 residues. CDR3 sequence: CASSLSAAGAGQPQHF. CDR3 nucleotides: TGTGCCAGCAGTTTATCGGCAGCAGGGGCCGGTCAGCCCCAGCATTTT.

In its sample, this clonotype was seen many times. The rearrangement joins TRBV7-9 to TRBJ2-1; 11 bases map to TRBD2. Germline assignment: CDR1 SEHNR and CDR2 FQNEAQ (reference sequence). The ends lost 4 bases at V and 6 bases at J; junction bases unmatched: 8. This CDR3 contains 16 residues. DNA for the CDR3: TGTGCCAGCAGCTCTCAAGTTCTAGCGGGAGGCAATGAGCAGTTCTTC. Protein sequence: CASSSQVLAGGNEQFF.

This clonotype was seen ten or more times. The chain employs TRBV20-1 and TRBJ1-6; TRBD1 matches at 12 bases. The length of the CDR3 is 15 residues. V was clipped by 3 bases and J by 9 bases; unmatched bases: 6. Looked up from germline, CDR1 is DFQATT and CDR2 is SNEGSKA (reference sequence). The CDR3 DNA reads TGCAGTGCTAGCCGGGACAGGGGGCTGGGTTCACCCCTCCACTTT. As protein: CSASRDRGLGSPLHF.

This clonotype has at least ten counts. The V call is TRBV20-1, the J call TRBJ1-1, with D possibly TRBD1 on 6 matching bases. CDR1 and CDR2 (germline): DFQATT, SNEGSKA (reference sequence). The CDR3 consists of 11 residues. V was clipped by 6 bases and J by 7 bases, with 12 bases between them. CDR3 residues: CSASRQDEAFF. The CDR3 bases are TGCAGTGCCAGCCGACAGGATGAAGCTTTCTTT.

This clonotype was seen a handful of times. The chain links TRBV20-1 to TRBJ1-3; TRBD1 might be the D (6 bases). Germline V gene data show CDR1 as DFQATT and CDR2 as SNEGSKA (reference sequence). The V end lost 3 bases, the J end lost 2 bases, and 11 bases lay between the germline ends. The CDR3 totals 14 residues. Here the CDR3 DNA reads TGCAGTGCTAGTTCACAGGGAGCTGGAAACACCATATATTTT. Its translation: CSASSQGAGNTIYF.

This clonotype showed up many times. The chain employs TRBV20-1 and TRBJ2-7; 11 bases align to TRBD2. This CDR3 comprises 14 residues. Germline CDR1 and CDR2: DFQATT and SNEGSKA (reference sequence). Trimming removed 2 bases from V and 4 bases from J; junction bases left unmatched: 4. CDR3 bases: TGCAGTGCTAGACCCCCTAGCGGGGGGTACGAGCAGTACTTC. It translates to CSARPPSGGYEQYF.

This clonotype was picked up many times. The chain combines TRBV7-8 with TRBJ2-2; TRBD1 agrees at 8 bases. Per the germline V gene, CDR1 is SGHVS and CDR2 is FQNEAQ. This CDR3 is built from 14 residues. V lost 5 bases and J lost 6; bases outside the gene matches: 5. The CDR3 DNA follows: TGTGCCAGCAGCAGGACAGGGAGCGCCGGGGAGCTGTTTTTT. It specifies CASSRTGSAGELFF.